This TCR beta chain was sequenced during a study of blood T cell repertoires in COVID-19. Study overall: T cells, B-cell-depleted T cells, or PBMCs provided the cDNA or gDNA that served as material.

Clinical histories supplied by participants themselves formed the basis of cohort assignment. Each recovered donor of Cohort 3 presented with two negative PCRs, clearance, or symptom resolution. Repertoires were generated with immunoSEQ multiplex PCR, while TCRdb's copy carries only in-frame clones and drops some. In the table there are roughly 160,000 clones, over 80% of which are singletons. After removal of 3 bases from V and 0 bases from J, the junction contained 3 bases not matched to a gene. There are 17 residues in the CDR3. CDR1 is LNHDA, CDR2 SQIVND, per germline (reference sequence). The specimen was PBMCs or T cells enriched from blood (not recorded which). This chain connects TRBV19 to TRBJ2-2; 11 bases line up with TRBD2. The sequence came from a woman aged 60-75 years who had recovered from COVID-19. The CDR3 DNA reads TGTGCCAGTAGTATTCCTAGCGGGGGGACGAACACCGGGGAGCTGTTTTTT. Encoded protein: CASSIPSGGTNTGELFF.